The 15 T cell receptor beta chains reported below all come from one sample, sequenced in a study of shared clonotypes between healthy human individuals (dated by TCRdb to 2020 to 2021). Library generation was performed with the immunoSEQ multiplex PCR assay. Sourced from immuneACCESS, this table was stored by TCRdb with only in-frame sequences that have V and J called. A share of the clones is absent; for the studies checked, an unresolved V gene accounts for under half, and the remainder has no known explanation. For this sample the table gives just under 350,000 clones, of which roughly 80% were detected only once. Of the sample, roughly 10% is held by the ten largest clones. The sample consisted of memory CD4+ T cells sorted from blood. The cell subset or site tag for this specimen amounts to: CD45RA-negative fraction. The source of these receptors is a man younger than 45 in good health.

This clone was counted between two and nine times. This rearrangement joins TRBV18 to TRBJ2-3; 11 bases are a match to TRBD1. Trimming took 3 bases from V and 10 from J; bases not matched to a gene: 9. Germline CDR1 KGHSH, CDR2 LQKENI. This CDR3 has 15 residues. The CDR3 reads CASSPTGTGGLSQYF. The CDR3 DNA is TGTGCCAGCTCACCTACTGGGACAGGGGGACTCTCGCAGTATTTT. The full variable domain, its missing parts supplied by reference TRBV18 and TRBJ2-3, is NAGVMQNPRHLVRRRGQEARLRCSPMKGHSHVYWYRQLPEEGLKFMVYLQKENIIDESGMPKERFSAEFPKEGPSILRIQQVVRGDSAAYFCASSPTGTGGLSQYFGPGTRLTVL.

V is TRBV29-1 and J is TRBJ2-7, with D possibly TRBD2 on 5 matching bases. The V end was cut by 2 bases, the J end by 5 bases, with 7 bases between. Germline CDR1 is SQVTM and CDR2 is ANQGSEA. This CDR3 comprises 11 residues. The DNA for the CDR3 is TGCAGCGTTGAACGGCGGGACGAGCAGTACTTC. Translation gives CSVERRDEQYF.

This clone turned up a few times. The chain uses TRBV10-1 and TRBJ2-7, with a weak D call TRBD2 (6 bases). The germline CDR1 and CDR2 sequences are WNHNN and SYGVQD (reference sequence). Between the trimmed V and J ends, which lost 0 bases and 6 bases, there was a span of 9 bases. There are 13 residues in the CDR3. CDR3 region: CASSESRRAEQYF. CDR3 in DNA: TGCGCCAGCAGTGAGTCGCGGAGGGCCGAGCAGTACTTC.

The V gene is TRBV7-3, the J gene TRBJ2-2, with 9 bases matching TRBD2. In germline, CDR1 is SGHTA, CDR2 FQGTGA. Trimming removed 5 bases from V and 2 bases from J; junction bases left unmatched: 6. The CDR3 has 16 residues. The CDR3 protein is CASSPGLAYNTGELFF. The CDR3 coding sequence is TGTGCCAGCAGCCCCGGACTAGCGTATAACACCGGGGAGCTGTTTTTT. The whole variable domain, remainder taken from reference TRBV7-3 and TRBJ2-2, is GAGVSQTPSNKVTEKGKYVELRCDPISGHTALYWYRQSLGQGPEFLIYFQGTGAADDSGLPNDRFFAVRPEGSVSTLKIQRTERGDSAVYLCASSPGLAYNTGELFFGEGSRLTVL.

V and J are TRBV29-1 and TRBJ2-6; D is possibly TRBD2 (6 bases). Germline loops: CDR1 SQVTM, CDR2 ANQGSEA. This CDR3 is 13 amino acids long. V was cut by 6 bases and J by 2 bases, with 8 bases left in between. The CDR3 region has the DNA TGCAGCGTAGGAGGGACTGGGGCCAACGTCCTGACTTTC. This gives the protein CSVGGTGANVLTF.

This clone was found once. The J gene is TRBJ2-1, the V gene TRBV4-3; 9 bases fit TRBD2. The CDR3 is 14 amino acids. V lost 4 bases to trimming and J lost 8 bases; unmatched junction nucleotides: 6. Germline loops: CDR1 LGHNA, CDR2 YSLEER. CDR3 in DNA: TGCGCCAGCAGCCGGGCGGGAGGGCCTCATGAGCAGTTCTTC. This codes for CASSRAGGPHEQFF.

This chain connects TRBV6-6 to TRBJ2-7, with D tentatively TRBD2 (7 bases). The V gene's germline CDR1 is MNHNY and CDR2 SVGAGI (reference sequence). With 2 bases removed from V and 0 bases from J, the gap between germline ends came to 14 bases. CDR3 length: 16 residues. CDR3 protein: CASSYGGGPLSYEQYF. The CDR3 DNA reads TGTGCCAGCAGTTACGGGGGGGGCCCCCTCTCCTACGAGCAGTACTTC.

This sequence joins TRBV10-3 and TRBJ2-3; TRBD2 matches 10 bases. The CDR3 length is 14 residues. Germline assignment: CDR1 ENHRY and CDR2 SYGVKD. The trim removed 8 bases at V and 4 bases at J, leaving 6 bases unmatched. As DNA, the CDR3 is TGTGCCATCTCTAGCGGGGGATCTTCAGATACGCAGTATTTT. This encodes CAISSGGSSDTQYF.

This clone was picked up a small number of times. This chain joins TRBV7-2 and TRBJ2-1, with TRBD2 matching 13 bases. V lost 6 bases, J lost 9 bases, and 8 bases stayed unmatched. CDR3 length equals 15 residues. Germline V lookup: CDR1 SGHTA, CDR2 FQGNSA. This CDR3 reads CASSSLAGGRSEQFF. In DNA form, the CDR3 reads TGTGCCAGCAGTTCACTAGCGGGAGGGCGGAGTGAGCAGTTCTTC.

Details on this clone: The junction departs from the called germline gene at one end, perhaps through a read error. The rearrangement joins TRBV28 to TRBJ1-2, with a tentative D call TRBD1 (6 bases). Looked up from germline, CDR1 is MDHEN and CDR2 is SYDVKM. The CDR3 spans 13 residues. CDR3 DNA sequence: TGTGCCAGCACCCTGGACAGTAACCATGGCTACACCTTC. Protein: CASTLDSNHGYTF.

Here the CDR3 reads CASSDSASNPYNEQFF. In nucleotides, the CDR3 is TGTGCCAGCAGTGACTCGGCTAGCAATCCCTACAATGAGCAGTTCTTC. This chain joins TRBV6-4 and TRBJ2-1, with a tentative D call TRBD2 (5 bases). Germline CDR1 reads MRHNA; CDR2 reads SNTAGT. The CDR3 loop spans 16 amino acids. Trimming pared 0 bases from V and 2 bases from J, leaving 11 bases between.

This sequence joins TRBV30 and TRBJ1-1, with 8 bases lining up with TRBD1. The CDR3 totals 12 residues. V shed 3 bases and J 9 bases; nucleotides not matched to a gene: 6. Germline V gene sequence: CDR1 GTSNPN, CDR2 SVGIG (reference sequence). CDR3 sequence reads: CAWSDDRGKAFF. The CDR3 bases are TGTGCCTGGAGCGACGACAGGGGTAAAGCTTTCTTT. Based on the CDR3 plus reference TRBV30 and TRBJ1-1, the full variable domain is SQTIHQWPATLVQPVGSPLSLECTVEGTSNPNLYWYRQAAGRGLQLLFYSVGIGQISSEVPQNLSASRPQDRQFILSSKKLLLSDSGFYLCAWSDDRGKAFFGQGTRLTVV.

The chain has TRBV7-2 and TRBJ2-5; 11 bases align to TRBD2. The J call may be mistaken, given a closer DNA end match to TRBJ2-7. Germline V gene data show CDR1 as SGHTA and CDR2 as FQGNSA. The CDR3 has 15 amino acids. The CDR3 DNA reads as TGTGCCAGCAGCAATTTAGCGGGAGGGCTTGGCGAGCAGTACTTC. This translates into CASSNLAGGLGEQYF.

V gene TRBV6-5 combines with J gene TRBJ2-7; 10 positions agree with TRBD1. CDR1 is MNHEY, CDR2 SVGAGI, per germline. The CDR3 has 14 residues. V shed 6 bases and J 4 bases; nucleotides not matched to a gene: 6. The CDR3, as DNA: TGTGCCAGCAGCCACGGACAGGGGGGTTACGAGCAGTACTTC. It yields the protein CASSHGQGGYEQYF.

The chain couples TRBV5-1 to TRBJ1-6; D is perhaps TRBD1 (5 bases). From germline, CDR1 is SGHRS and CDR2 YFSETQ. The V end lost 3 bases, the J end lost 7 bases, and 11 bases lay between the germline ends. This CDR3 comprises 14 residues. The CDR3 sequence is CASSWGERNSPLHF. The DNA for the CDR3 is TGCGCCAGCAGCTGGGGGGAAAGGAATTCACCCCTCCACTTT.